This T cell receptor beta chain was identified during a study of beta chain features in type 1 diabetes. Study-wide results and limits: It was among patients, rather than healthy donors, that naive, central memory and Treg TCRB repertoires appeared more similar.

Sequencing targeted expressed TCRB transcripts, as all isolated RNA had been reverse transcribed. Only in-frame clones appear in the TCRdb table, and some are missing; sequencing was by immunoSEQ multiplex PCR. The sample holds approximately 200,000 clones, 9% to 10% seen once. Note on this clone: Its antigen is not identified.

Unmatched junction bases numbered 12, after V lost 4 bases and J lost 4 bases. Per germline, CDR1 SEHNR and CDR2 FQNEAQ (reference sequence). The CDR3 is 17 amino acids. The genes are TRBV7-9 and TRBJ2-7; 11 bases are shared with TRBD2. Sequencing used naive CD4+ T cells from blood. The clonotype comes from a woman aged 18-29 years in good health. The CDR3 spells CASSSSSGTSGLYEQYF. In nucleotides, the CDR3 is TGTGCCAGCAGCTCATCATCCGGGACTAGCGGATTATACGAGCAGTACTTC.